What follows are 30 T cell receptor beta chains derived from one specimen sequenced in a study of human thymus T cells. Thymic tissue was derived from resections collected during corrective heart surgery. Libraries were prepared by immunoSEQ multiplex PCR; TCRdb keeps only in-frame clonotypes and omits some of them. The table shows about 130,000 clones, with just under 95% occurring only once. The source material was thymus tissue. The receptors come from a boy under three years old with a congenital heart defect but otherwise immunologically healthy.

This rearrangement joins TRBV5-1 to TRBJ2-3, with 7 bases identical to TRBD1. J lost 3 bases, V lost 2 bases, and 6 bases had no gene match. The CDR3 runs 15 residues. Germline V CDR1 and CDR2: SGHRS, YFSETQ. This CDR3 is CASSFAGGRTDTQYF. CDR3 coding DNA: TGCGCCAGCAGCTTCGCAGGGGGTCGAACAGATACGCAGTATTTT.

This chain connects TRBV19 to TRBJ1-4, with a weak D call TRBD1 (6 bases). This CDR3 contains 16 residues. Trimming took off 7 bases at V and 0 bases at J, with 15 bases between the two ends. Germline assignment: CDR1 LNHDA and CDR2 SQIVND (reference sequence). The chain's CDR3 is CASKTGTFATNEKLFF. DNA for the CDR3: TGTGCCAGTAAAACAGGGACCTTTGCAACTAATGAAAAACTGTTTTTT.

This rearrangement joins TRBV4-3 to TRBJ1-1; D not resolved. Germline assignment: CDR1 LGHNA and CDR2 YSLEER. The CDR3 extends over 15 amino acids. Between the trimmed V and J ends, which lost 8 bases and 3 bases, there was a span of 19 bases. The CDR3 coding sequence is TGCGCCAGCCGTGATTCCTCAGACACACACACTGAAGCTTTCTTT. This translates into CASRDSSDTHTEAFF.

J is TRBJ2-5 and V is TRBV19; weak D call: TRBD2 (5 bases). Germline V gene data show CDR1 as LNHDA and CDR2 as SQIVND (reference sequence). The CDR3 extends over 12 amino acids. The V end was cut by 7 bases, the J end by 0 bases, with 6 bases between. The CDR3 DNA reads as TGTGCCAGTAACGGGGACCAAGAGACCCAGTACTTC. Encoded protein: CASNGDQETQYF.

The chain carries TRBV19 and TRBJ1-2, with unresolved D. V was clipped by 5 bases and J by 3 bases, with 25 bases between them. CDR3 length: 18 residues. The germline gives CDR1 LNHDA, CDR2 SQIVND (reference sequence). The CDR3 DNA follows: TGTGCCAGTAGTCTACAAACCAGCGCCAGTCAGGACCACTATGGCTACACCTTC. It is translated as CASSLQTSASQDHYGYTF.

The CDR3 spells CASSLPSFVRDTEAFF. The DNA for the CDR3 is TGTGCCAGCAGCCTCCCCTCGTTTGTCAGGGACACTGAAGCTTTCTTT. The rearrangement uses TRBV27 and TRBJ1-1; tentative D call: TRBD1 (5 bases). V shed 6 bases and J shed 3 bases, with 20 bases lying between them. Looked up from germline, CDR1 is MNHEY and CDR2 is SMNVEV (reference sequence). CDR3 length: 16 amino acids.

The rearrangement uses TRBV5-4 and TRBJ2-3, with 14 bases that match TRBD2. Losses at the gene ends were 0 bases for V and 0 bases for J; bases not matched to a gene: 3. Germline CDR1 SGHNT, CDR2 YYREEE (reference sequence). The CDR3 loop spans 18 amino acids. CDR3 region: CASSLGLAGGRSTDTQYF. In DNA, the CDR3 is TGTGCCAGCAGCTTGGGACTAGCGGGGGGGCGAAGCACAGATACGCAGTATTTT.

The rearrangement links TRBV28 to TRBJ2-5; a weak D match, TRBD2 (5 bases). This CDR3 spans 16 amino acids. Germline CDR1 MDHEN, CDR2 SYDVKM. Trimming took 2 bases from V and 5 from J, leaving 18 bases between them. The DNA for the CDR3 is TGTGCCAGCAGTTTAGGTTCTAGCCCCCTTTGGGAGACCCAGTACTTC. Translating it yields CASSLGSSPLWETQYF.

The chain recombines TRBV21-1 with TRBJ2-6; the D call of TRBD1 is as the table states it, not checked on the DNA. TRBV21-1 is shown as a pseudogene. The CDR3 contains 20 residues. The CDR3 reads CASSSRRPGQGRSGANVLTF. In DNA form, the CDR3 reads TGTGCCAGCAGCTCCCGACGACCGGGACAGGGAAGATCTGGGGCCAACGTCCTGACTTTC.

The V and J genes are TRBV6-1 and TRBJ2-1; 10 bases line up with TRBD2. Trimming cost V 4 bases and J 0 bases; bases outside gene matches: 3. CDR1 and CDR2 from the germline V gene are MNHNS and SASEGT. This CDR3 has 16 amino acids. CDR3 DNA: TGTGCCAGCAGTGGGACTAGCGGACTCTCCTACAATGAGCAGTTCTTC. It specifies CASSGTSGLSYNEQFF.

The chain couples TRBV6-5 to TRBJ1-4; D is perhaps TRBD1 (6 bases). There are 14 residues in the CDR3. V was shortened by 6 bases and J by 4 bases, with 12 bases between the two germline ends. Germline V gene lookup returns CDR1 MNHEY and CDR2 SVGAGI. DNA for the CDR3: TGTGCCAGCAGAGCGACAGGCGTTAATGAAAAACTGTTTTTT. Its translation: CASRATGVNEKLFF.

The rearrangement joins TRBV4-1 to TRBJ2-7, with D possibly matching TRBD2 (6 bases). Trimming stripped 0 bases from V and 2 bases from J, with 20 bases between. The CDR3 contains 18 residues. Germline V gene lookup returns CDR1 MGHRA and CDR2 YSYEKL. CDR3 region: CASSQDRPDGTQTYEQYF. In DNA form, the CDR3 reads TGCGCCAGCAGCCAAGATCGCCCGGACGGGACTCAAACCTACGAGCAGTACTTC.

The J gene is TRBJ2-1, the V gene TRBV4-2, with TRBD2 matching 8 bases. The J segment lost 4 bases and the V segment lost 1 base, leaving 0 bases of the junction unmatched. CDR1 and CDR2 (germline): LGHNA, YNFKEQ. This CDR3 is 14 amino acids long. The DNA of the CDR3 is TGTGCCAGCAGCCAAGCGGGGGGGTACAATGAGCAGTTCTTC. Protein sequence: CASSQAGGYNEQFF.

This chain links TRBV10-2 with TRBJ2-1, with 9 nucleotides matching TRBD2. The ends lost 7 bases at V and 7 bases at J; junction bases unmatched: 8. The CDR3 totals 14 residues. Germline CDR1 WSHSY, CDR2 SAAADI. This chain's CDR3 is CASTERGVQNEQFF. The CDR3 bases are TGCGCCAGCACGGAGCGGGGGGTACAAAATGAGCAGTTCTTC.

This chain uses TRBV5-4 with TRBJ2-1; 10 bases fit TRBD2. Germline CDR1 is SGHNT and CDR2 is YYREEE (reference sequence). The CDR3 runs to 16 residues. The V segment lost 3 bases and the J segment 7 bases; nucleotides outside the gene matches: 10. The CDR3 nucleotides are TGTGCCAGCAGCTCCCTGACTAGCGGGCCCACTAATGAGCAGTTCTTC. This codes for CASSSLTSGPTNEQFF.

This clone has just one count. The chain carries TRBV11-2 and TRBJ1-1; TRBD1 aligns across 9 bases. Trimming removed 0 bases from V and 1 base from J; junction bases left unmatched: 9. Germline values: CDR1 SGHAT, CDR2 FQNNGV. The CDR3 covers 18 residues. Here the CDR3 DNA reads TGTGCCAGCAGCTTAGAGACGGACAGGGGAAAGGGGAACACTGAAGCTTTCTTT. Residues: CASSLETDRGKGNTEAFF.

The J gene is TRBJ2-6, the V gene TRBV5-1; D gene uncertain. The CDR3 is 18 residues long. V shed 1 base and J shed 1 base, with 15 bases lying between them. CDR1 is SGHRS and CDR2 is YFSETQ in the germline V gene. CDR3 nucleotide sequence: TGCGCCAGCAGCTTGTCGTTTATGGGGTTATCTGGGGCCAACGTCCTGACTTTC. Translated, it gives CASSLSFMGLSGANVLTF.

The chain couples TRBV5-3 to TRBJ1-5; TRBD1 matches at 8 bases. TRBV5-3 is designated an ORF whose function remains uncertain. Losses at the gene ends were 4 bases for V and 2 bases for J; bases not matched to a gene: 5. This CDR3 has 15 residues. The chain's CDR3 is CARSPGTGGNQPQHF. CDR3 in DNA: TGTGCCAGAAGCCCCGGGACAGGAGGCAATCAGCCCCAGCATTTT.

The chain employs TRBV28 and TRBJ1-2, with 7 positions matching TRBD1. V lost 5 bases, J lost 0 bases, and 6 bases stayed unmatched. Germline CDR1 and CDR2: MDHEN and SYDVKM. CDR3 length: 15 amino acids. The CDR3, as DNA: TGTGCCAGCAGTCCCCCAGGGGGTCCTAACTATGGCTACACCTTC. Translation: CASSPPGGPNYGYTF.

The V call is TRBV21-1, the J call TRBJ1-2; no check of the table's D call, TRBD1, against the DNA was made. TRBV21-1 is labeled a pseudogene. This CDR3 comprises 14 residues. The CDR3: CASSIGTDNYGYTF. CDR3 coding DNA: TGTGCCAGCAGCATAGGGACAGATAACTATGGCTACACCTTC.

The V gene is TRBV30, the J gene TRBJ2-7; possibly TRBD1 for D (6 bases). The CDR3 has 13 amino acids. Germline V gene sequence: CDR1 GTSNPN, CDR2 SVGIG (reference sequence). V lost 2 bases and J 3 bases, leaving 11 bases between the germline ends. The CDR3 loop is CAWSRGQLYEQYF. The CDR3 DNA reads TGTGCCTGGAGTCGGGGACAACTCTACGAGCAGTACTTC.

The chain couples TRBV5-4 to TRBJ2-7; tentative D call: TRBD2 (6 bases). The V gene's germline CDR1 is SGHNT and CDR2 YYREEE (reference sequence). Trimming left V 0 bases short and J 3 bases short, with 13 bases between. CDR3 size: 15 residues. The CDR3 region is CASSLAGGAGYEQYF. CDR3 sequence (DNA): TGTGCCAGCAGCTTGGCTGGCGGGGCGGGCTACGAGCAGTACTTC.

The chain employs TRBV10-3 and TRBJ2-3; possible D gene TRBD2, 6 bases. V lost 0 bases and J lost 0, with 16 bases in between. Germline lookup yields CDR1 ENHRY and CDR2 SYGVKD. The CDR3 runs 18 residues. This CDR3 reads CAISESERRETSTDTQYF. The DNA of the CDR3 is TGTGCCATCAGTGAGTCGGAGCGGAGGGAAACTAGCACAGATACGCAGTATTTT.

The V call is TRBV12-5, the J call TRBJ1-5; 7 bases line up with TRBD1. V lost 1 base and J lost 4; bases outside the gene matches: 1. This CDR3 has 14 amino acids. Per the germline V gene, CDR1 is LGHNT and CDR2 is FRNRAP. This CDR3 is CASGLDRGNQPQHF. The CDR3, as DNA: TGTGCTAGTGGTTTGGACAGGGGAAATCAGCCCCAGCATTTT.

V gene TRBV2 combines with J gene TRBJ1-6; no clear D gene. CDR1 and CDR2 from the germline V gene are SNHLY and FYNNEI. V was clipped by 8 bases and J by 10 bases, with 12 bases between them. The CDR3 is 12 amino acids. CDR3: CASLDDHSPLHF. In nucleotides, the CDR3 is TGTGCCAGCTTGGACGATCACTCACCCCTCCACTTT.

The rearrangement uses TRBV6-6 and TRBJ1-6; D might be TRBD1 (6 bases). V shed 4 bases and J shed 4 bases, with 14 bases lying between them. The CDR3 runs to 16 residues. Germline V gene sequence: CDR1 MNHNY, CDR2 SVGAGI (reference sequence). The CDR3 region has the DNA TGTGCCAGCAGTTCCGAGGGGGGACTTTATAATTCACCCCTCCACTTT. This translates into CASSSEGGLYNSPLHF.

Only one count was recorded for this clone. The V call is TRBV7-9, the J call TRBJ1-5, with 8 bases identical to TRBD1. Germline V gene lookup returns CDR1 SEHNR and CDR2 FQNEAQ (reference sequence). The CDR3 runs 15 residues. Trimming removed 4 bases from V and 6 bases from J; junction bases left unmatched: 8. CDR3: CASSSTTGGSQPQHF. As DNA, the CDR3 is TGTGCCAGCAGCTCAACCACAGGGGGAAGTCAGCCCCAGCATTTT. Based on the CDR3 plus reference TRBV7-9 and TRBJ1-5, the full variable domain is DTGVSQNPRHKITKRGQNVTFRCDPISEHNRLYWYRQTLGQGPEFLTYFQNEAQLEKSRLLSDRFSAERPKGSFSTLEIQRTEQGDSAMYLCASSSTTGGSQPQHFGDGTRLSIL.

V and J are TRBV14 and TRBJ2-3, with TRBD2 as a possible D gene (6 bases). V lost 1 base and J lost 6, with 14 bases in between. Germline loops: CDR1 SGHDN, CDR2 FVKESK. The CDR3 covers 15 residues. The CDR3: CASSQVTSPGDTQYF. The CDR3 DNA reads TGTGCCAGCAGCCAAGTCACTAGCCCGGGGGATACGCAGTATTTT.

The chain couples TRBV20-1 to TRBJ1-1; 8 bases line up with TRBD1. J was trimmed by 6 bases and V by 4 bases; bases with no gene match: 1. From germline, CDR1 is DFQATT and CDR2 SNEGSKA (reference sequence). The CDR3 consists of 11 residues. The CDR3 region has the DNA TGCAGTGCTACAGGGGGCCCTGAAGCTTTCTTT. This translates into CSATGGPEAFF.

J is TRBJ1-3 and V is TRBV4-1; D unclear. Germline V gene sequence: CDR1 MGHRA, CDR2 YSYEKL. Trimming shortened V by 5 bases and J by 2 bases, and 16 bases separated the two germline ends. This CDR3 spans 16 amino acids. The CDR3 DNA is TGCGCCAGCAGCTACCGGACGCCGGCGGCTGGAAACACCATATATTTT. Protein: CASSYRTPAAGNTIYF.